The clone carrying this TCR beta chain was observed a few times. This sample also contains other DNA sequences that code for the same CDR3. The authors' processing: Using reference gene primer amplification, nucleated cell counts were estimated. Some clones are missing from TCRdb's copy, which holds only in-frame ones; the method was immunoSEQ multiplex PCR. V and J calls and clone size come straight from that table; D and trimming were deduced from the DNA. The sample lists around 230,000 clones; roughly 90% were seen once. The data originate from a study of blood T cell repertoires in COVID-19. Across the study: Sites across the United States, Italy and Spain contributed samples from acute and convalescent COVID-19. In each case, the material was cDNA or gDNA derived from T cells, B-cell-depleted T cells, or PBMCs.

Membership in each cohort depended on participant-reported clinical history. The germline V gene encodes CDR1 SGHNT and CDR2 YYREEE (reference sequence). CDR3 size: 13 residues. Between the trimmed V and J ends, which lost 0 bases and 8 bases, there was a span of 6 bases. The chain has TRBV5-4 and TRBJ1-6; no definite D call. Sequenced material: PBMCs or T cells enriched from blood (not recorded which). The sequence came from a woman in her twenties or thirties with acute COVID-19. This chain's CDR3 is CASSLGGDSPLHF. CDR3 DNA sequence: TGTGCCAGCAGCTTGGGGGGAGATTCACCCCTCCACTTT.